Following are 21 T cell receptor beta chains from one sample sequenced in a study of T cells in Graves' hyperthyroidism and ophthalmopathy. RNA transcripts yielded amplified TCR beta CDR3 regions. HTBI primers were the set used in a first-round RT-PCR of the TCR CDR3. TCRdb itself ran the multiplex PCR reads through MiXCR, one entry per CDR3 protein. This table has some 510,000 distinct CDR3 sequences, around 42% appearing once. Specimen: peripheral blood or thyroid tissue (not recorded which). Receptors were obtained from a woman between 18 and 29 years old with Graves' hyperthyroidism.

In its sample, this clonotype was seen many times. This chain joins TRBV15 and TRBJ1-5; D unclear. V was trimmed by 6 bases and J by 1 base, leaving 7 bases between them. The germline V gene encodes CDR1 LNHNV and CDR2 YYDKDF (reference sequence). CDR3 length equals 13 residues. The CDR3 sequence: CATRPGSNQPQHF. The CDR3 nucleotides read TGTGCCACCAGACCAGGCAGCAATCAGCCCCAGCATTTT.

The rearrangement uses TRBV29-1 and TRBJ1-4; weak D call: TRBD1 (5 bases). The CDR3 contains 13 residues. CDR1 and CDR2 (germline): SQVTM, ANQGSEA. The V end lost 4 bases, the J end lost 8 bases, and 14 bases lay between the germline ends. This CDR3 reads CSVVSGEGEKLFF. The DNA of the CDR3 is TGCAGCGTTGTTTCGGGGGAAGGGGAAAAACTGTTTTTT.

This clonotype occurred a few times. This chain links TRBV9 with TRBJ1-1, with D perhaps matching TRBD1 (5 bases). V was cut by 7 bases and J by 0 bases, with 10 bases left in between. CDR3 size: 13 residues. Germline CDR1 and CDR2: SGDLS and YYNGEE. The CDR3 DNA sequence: TGTGCCAGCGACAGCATCATGAACACTGAAGCTTTCTTT. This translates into CASDSIMNTEAFF.

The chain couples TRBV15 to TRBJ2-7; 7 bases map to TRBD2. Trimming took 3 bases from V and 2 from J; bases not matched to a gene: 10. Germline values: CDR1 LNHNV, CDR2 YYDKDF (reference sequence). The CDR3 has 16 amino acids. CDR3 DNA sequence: TGTGCCACCAGCAGTTATTCGGGAGGAGGGCCCTACGAGCAGTACTTC. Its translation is CATSSYSGGGPYEQYF.

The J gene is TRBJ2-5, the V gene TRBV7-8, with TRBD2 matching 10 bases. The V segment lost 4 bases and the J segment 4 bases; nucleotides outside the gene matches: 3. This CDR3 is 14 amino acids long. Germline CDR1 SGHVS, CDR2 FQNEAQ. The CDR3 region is CASSSSSGRETQYF. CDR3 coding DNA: TGTGCCAGCAGCTCCTCTAGCGGGAGAGAGACCCAGTACTTC.

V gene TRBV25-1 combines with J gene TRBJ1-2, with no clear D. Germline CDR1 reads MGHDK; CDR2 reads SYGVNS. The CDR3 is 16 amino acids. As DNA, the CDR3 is TGTGCTAGAGATTTGACCTTATCGGCCGCTAACTATGGCTACACCTTC. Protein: CARDLTLSAANYGYTF.

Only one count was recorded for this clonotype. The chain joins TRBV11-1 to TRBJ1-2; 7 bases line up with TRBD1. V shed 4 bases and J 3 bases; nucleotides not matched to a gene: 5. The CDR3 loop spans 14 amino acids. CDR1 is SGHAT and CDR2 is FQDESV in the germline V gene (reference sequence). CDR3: CASSSQTGHYGYTF. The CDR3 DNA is TGTGCCAGCAGCTCCCAGACAGGGCACTATGGCTACACCTTC.

This CDR3 reads CATSRVDRGSGYTIYF. CDR3 coding DNA: TGTGCCACCAGCAGAGTTGACAGGGGATCTGGCTACACCATATATTTT. The chain is built from TRBV15 and TRBJ1-3; TRBD1 matches at 8 bases. The V gene end was trimmed by 1 base and the J gene end by 8 bases; junction bases not matched to a gene: 10. This CDR3 is 16 amino acids long. Germline assignment: CDR1 LNHNV and CDR2 YYDKDF (reference sequence).

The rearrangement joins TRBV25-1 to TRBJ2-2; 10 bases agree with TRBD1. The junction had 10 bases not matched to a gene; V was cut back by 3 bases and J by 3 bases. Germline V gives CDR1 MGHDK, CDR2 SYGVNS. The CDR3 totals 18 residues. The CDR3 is CASSDISGTGDDTGELFF. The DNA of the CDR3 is TGTGCCAGCAGTGATATTAGCGGGACAGGGGATGACACCGGGGAGCTGTTTTTT. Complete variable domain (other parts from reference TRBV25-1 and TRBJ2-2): EADIYQTPRYLVIGTGKKITLECSQTMGHDKMYWYQQDPGMELHLIHYSYGVNSTEKGDLSSESTVSRIRTEHFPLTLESARPSHTSQYLCASSDISGTGDDTGELFFGEGSRLTVL.

CDR3 sequence (DNA): TGTGCCAGCAGCTTGGGGGGGAGGGAGGCCTACGAGCAGTACTTC. Protein: CASSLGGREAYEQYF. The rearrangement links TRBV7-9 to TRBJ2-7, with TRBD2 identical over 7 bases. This CDR3 has 15 amino acids. The germline V gene encodes CDR1 SEHNR and CDR2 FQNEAQ (reference sequence). Trimming removed 3 bases from V and 2 bases from J; junction bases left unmatched: 7. Using reference TRBV7-9 and TRBJ2-7 for the parts outside the CDR3, the full variable domain is DTGVSQNPRHKITKRGQNVTFRCDPISEHNRLYWYRQTLGQGPEFLTYFQNEAQLEKSRLLSDRFSAERPKGSFSTLEIQRTEQGDSAMYLCASSLGGREAYEQYFGPGTRLTVT.

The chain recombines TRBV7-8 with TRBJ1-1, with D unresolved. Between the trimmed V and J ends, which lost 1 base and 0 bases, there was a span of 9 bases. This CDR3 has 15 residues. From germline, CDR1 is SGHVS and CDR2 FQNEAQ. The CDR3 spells CASSLGGHLNTEAFF. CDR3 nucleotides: TGTGCCAGCAGCTTAGGTGGTCACCTGAACACTGAAGCTTTCTTT. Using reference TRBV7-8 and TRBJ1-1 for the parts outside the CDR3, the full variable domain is GAGVSQSPRYKVAKRGQDVALRCDPISGHVSLFWYQQALGQGPEFLTYFQNEAQLDKSGLPSDRFFAERPEGSVSTLKIQRTQQEDSAVYLCASSLGGHLNTEAFFGQGTRLTVV.

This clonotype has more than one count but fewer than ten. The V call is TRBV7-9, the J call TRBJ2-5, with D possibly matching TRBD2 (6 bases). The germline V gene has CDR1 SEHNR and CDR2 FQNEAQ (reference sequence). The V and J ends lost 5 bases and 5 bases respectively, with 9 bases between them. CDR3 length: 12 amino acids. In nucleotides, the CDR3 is TGTGCCAGCAGCGCTAGCGAGGAGACCCAGTACTTC. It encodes CASSASEETQYF.

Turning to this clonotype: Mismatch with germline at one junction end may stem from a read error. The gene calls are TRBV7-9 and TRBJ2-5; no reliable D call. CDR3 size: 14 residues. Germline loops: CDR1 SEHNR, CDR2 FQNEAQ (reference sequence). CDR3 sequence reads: CASSLESGPETQYF. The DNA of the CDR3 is TGTGCCAGCAGTTTAGAATCGGGTCCAGAGACCCAGTACTTC. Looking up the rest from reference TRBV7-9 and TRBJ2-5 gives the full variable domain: DTGVSQNPRHKITKRGQNVTFRCDPISEHNRLYWYRQTLGQGPEFLTYFQNEAQLEKSRLLSDRFSAERPKGSFSTLEIQRTEQGDSAMYLCASSLESGPETQYFGPGTRLLVL.

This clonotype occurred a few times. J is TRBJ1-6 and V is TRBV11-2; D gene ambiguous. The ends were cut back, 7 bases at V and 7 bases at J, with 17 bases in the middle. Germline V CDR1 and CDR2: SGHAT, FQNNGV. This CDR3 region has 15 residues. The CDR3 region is CASNPRPGTNSPLHF. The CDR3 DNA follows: TGTGCCAGCAACCCCCGACCCGGAACGAATTCACCCCTCCACTTT.

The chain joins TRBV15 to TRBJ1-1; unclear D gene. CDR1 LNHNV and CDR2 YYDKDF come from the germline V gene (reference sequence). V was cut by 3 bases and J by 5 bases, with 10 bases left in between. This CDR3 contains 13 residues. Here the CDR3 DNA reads TGTGCCACCAGCAGTGATGAAGGAACTGAAGCTTTCTTT. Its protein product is CATSSDEGTEAFF.

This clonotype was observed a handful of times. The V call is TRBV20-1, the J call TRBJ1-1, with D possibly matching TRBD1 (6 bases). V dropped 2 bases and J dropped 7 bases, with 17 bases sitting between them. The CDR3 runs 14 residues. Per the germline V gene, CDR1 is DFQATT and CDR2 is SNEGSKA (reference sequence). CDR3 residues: CSARPIVGGREAFF. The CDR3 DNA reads TGCAGTGCTAGACCTATAGTTGGGGGCCGTGAAGCTTTCTTT.

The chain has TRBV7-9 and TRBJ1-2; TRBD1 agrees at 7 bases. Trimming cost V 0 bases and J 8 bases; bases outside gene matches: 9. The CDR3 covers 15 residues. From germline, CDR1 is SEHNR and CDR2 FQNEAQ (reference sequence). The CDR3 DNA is TGTGCCAGCAGCTTAGCCAAGACAGGGACACAGGGCTACACCTTC. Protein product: CASSLAKTGTQGYTF.

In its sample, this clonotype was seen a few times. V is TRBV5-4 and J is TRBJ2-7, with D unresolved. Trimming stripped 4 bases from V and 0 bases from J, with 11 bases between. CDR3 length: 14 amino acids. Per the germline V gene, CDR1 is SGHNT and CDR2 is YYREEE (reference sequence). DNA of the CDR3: TGTGCCAGCAGCGGAAGTGGCGGCTCCTACGAGCAGTACTTC. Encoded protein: CASSGSGGSYEQYF.

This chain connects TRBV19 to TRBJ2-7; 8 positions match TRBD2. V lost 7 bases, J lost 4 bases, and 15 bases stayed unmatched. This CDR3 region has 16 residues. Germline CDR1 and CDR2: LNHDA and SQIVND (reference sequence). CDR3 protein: CASTNQGVAGQYEQYF. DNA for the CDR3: TGTGCCAGTACCAATCAAGGGGTAGCGGGGCAGTACGAGCAGTACTTC.

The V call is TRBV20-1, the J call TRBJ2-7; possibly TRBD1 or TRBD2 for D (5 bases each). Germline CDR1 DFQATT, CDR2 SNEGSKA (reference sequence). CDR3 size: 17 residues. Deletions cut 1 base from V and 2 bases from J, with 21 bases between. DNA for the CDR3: TGCAGTGCTAGAGCCCGGGACCGATGGCGGGCAGCCTACGAGCAGTACTTC. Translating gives CSARARDRWRAAYEQYF.

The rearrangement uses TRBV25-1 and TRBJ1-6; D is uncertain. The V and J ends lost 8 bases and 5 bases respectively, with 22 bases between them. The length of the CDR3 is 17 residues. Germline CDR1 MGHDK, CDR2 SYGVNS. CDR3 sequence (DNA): TGTGCCAGCTCACCACTCGGTGGACGGAGGGATAATTCACCCCTCCACTTT. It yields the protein CASSPLGGRRDNSPLHF.